This entry describes one TCR beta chain. Base qualities are not recorded, but no much larger clone differs from it by a single base. This sample stems from a study of graft-versus-host responses after intestinal transplantation (dated by TCRdb to about 2021). In terms of the full investigation: The transplants that recipients received were multivisceral, liver-intestinal, or isolated intestinal. Donor T cell macrochimerism was defined as a peak of at least 4% donor T cells among recipient peripheral blood mononuclear cells. Instead of going to the commercial service, samples from a few later patients were sequenced in-house on an Illumina MiSeq and processed with MiXCR. Bulk TCR-beta CDR3 sequencing was used to track graft-versus-host and host-versus-graft alloreactive T cell clones in the graft, circulation and bone marrow after intestinal transplantation. Anti-thymocyte globulin induction was given to all recipients, followed by maintenance tacrolimus and steroids for about 3 years. Alloreactive clones were identified by sequencing pre-transplant mixed lymphocyte reaction products and comparing these products with unstimulated pre-transplant donor and recipient T cells. The cohort enrolled about two dozen intestinal transplant recipients including one retransplant, and a few patients lacking pretransplant specimens were excluded. General conclusions and limits of the study: Early after transplant, peak levels of circulating GvH clones were associated with declines in HvG clones. High GvH to HvG T cell clonal ratios were observed in the allografts of patients with donor T cell macrochimerism. GvH clones were found in recipient bone marrow, and some of the GvH clones appeared earlier in ileal mucosa or blood, which is consistent with an intestinal mucosal origin. The conclusions were limited by the relatively low number and heterogeneity of the intestinal transplant patients.

The germline V gene yields MRHNA for CDR1 and SNTAGT for CDR2. The CDR3 has 14 amino acids, counting the end cysteine and phenylalanine. Of the read, only the CDR3 DNA is kept; its 42 bases are in frame from base 1. V and J are truncated by 5 bases and 0 bases respectively, leaving an intervening sequence of 10 bases. Library preparation used the immunoSEQ multiplex PCR assay. For most patients, genomic DNA was isolated using the Qiagen DNeasy Blood and Tissue Kit and was shipped frozen to Adaptive Biotechnologies for TCR sequencing. Adaptive Biotechnologies carried out high-throughput TCR-beta CDR3 sequencing of genomic DNA for most patients. On the study's bioinformatics: Adaptive's ImmunoSEQ software was the source of the TCR sequencing data for 15 to 20 patients, while a few other patients were processed with MiXCR and VDJtools. To correct CD4 versus CD8 sorting errors, any sequence found in both subsets at a frequency ratio below 5:1 was removed. CDR3 nucleotide sequences shared by donor and recipient were removed because the origin of these sequences could not be assigned. To be classed as alloreactive, a clone needed at least 2-fold expansion over unstimulated cells and a minimum CFSE-low frequency of 0.002% (template counts) or 0.001% (read counts). Clones were considered mappable if detected in sequenced pre-transplant spleen, lymph node, or MLR CFSE-low populations of the donor or recipient. The cumulative frequency of alloreactive clones was calculated as a percentage of all sequences, weighted by copy number. Imported from immuneACCESS, the table was reduced by TCRdb to in-frame sequences with V and J called. These copies leave out some clones; in studies compared against another copy, an unresolved V gene accounts for under half, and the cause of the remainder is not known. Clone size and V and J calls were adopted from that table, with D and trimming inferred from the DNA. The sample table shows 6,800 or so clones, and less than 40% are seen once. About 6.3% of the sample comes from the top ten.

Taken with the paper, the label for time point translates to: cells obtained before transplantation from donor or recipient. Mixed lymphocyte reactions plated 200,000 CFSE-labeled pre-transplant responders with 200,000 irradiated violet-dye-labeled stimulators and were cultured for six to seven days. Proliferating CD3+CD4+CFSE-low and CD3+CD8+CFSE-low responder cells were FACS-sorted on a BD Influx sorter after the mixed lymphocyte reaction. Rearrangement joined TRBV6-4 to TRBJ1-1, with no confident D gene call. Sequences were derived from alloreactive CD8+ T cells from a mixed lymphocyte reaction culture, sampled before transplantation. The cell subset or site tag for this specimen amounts to: CFSE-low proliferating T cells sorted from approximately 6-day pre-transplant mixed lymphocyte reaction (GvH or HvG direction). This TCR came from a human patient who was an organ donor for intestinal transplantation. This receptor carries the CDR3 CASSYQPLNTEAFF. The nucleotide sequence is given as TGTGCCAGCAGTTATCAACCTTTGAACACTGAAGCTTTCTTT.